This T cell receptor beta chain was sequenced during a study of blood T cell repertoires in COVID-19. Study background: Sources were T cells, B-cell-depleted T cells, or PBMCs; the material itself was cDNA or gDNA.

In the original processing: Quantification of nucleated cells was approximated via reference gene primer amplification. Some clones are missing from TCRdb's copy, which holds only in-frame ones; the method was immunoSEQ multiplex PCR. V, J and clone size reflect that table, while D and trimming were determined from the DNA. This repertoire shows some 190,000 clones, 76% found once; its top ten account for around a sixth. The cohort comprised adults aged about 18 to 100 years residing in about two dozen US areas. Cohorts were assigned according to the clinical history that participants reported. CDR1 and CDR2 (germline): SQVTM, ANQGSEA. The CDR3 sequence is 13 residues long. Germline trimming cut 4 bases from V and 5 bases from J; bases unmatched to any gene: 4.

Sequenced sample: PBMCs or T cells enriched from blood (not recorded which). The gene calls are TRBV29-1 and TRBJ2-2; 7 nucleotides agree with TRBD2. This clonotype was obtained from a woman aged 50 to 65 with acute COVID-19. The CDR3 sequence is CSVVPSGTGELFF. DNA for the CDR3: TGCAGCGTTGTCCCTAGCGGAACCGGGGAGCTGTTTTTT.